A single sample gave rise to the 32 T cell receptor beta chains below, sequenced in a study of blood T cell repertoires in COVID-19. The method was immunoSEQ multiplex PCR; TCRdb's version includes in-frame clones alone and lacks a portion of them. The table lists approximately 300,000 clones, approximately 85% of them singletons, with 4% to 4.5% in the top ten. Input material: PBMCs or T cells enriched from blood (not recorded which). Receptors were obtained from a woman younger than 45 who had recovered from COVID-19.

The V call is TRBV18, the J call TRBJ1-1; 11 bases align to TRBD1. Germline CDR1 and CDR2: KGHSH and LQKENI. Trimming took 3 bases from V and 5 from J; bases not matched to a gene: 8. The CDR3 has 16 residues. In DNA, the CDR3 is TGTGCCAGCTCACCGGGACAGGGGGGTTTGATGACTGAAGCTTTCTTT. Its protein product is CASSPGQGGLMTEAFF.

The chain uses TRBV5-5 and TRBJ1-3, with TRBD1 identical over 9 bases. Trimming cost V 5 bases and J 9 bases; bases outside gene matches: 6. The germline gives CDR1 SGHKS, CDR2 YYEKEE (reference sequence). The CDR3 loop spans 13 amino acids. As DNA, the CDR3 is TGTGCCAGCAGAACGACAGGGGGAGGCACCATATATTTT. This sequence encodes CASRTTGGGTIYF.

The chain couples TRBV6-5 to TRBJ1-2; weak D call: TRBD1 (6 bases). This CDR3 has 14 residues. With 0 bases removed from V and 1 base from J, the gap between germline ends came to 6 bases. Germline CDR1 reads MNHEY; CDR2 reads SVGAGI. The CDR3 nucleotides read TGTGCCAGCAGTTACTCGGACAGTAACTATGGCTACACCTTC. Amino acids: CASSYSDSNYGYTF.

The chain combines TRBV27 with TRBJ1-5, with D perhaps TRBD1 (6 bases). The CDR3 is made up of 17 amino acids. The germline V gene has CDR1 MNHEY and CDR2 SMNVEV (reference sequence). Trimming removed 2 bases from V and 4 bases from J, with 18 bases in between. CDR3 sequence reads: CASSLTGTGPRNQPQHF. The CDR3 bases are TGTGCCAGCAGTTTAACCGGCACAGGGCCGCGGAATCAGCCCCAGCATTTT.

The chain links TRBV5-1 to TRBJ1-2; D gene ambiguous. Per germline, CDR1 SGHRS and CDR2 YFSETQ. Between the trimmed V and J ends, which lost 4 bases and 8 bases, there was a span of 21 bases. CDR3 length: 15 amino acids. CDR3 nucleotide sequence: TGCGCCAGCAGCCAGGCGCTTGGTCAGGCTCGGGGCTACACCTTC. It yields the protein CASSQALGQARGYTF.

This chain uses TRBV5-1 with TRBJ2-1; the D gene is possibly TRBD2 (6 bases). V was shortened by 1 base and J by 4 bases, with 15 bases between the two germline ends. The V gene's germline CDR1 is SGHRS and CDR2 YFSETQ. There are 16 residues in the CDR3. The DNA for the CDR3 is TGCGCCAGCAGCTTGAACGGGAGATCGCAATACAATGAGCAGTTCTTC. This encodes CASSLNGRSQYNEQFF.

The genes are TRBV7-9 and TRBJ1-4, with D unresolved. CDR1 SEHNR and CDR2 FQNEAQ come from the germline V gene (reference sequence). V dropped 1 base and J dropped 8 bases, with 11 bases sitting between them. The CDR3 runs 14 residues. CDR3 DNA: TGTGCCAGCAGCTTAGGACCCAGGAACGAAAAACTGTTTTTT. Translation gives CASSLGPRNEKLFF. The full variable domain, rest sourced from reference TRBV7-9 and TRBJ1-4, is DTGVSQNPRHKITKRGQNVTFRCDPISEHNRLYWYRQTLGQGPEFLTYFQNEAQLEKSRLLSDRFSAERPKGSFSTLEIQRTEQGDSAMYLCASSLGPRNEKLFFGSGTQLSVL.

CDR3 nucleotides: TGTGCCAGCACCATGGGACAGGGAGGATGGGAGCAGTTCTTC. This sequence encodes CASTMGQGGWEQFF. V gene TRBV9 combines with J gene TRBJ2-1; 9 bases agree with TRBD1. Looked up from germline, CDR1 is SGDLS and CDR2 is YYNGEE. The CDR3 runs to 14 residues. J gave up 10 bases and V 6 bases, and 11 bases lay outside the gene matches.

This rearrangement joins TRBV19 to TRBJ1-1; TRBD1 matches 8 bases. The CDR3 spans 15 residues. J gave up 6 bases and V 2 bases, and 8 bases lay outside the gene matches. Germline V gene data show CDR1 as LNHDA and CDR2 as SQIVND (reference sequence). The CDR3 DNA reads as TGTGCCAGTAGTATAACCCGGGACAGGAGGTCTGAAGCTTTCTTT. Translated: CASSITRDRRSEAFF.

The chain uses TRBV5-6 and TRBJ2-1, with TRBD2 matching 12 bases. Per germline, CDR1 SGHDT and CDR2 YYEEEE. CDR3 length: 18 residues. Losses at the gene ends were 4 bases for V and 6 bases for J; bases not matched to a gene: 14. The CDR3 sequence is CASSQPASGGADFNEQFF. CDR3 nucleotide sequence: TGTGCCAGCAGCCAACCGGCTAGCGGGGGGGCCGATTTCAATGAGCAGTTCTTC.

The chain combines TRBV5-5 with TRBJ1-1; D may be TRBD1 (6 bases). Trimming stripped 4 bases from V and 1 base from J, with 11 bases between. Germline V lookup: CDR1 SGHKS, CDR2 YYEKEE (reference sequence). The CDR3 extends over 14 amino acids. As DNA, the CDR3 is TGTGCCAGCAGCACGACGGGACAGAACACTGAAGCTTTCTTT. Translating it yields CASSTTGQNTEAFF.

This chain connects TRBV6-5 to TRBJ1-2; 9 bases fit TRBD1. Unmatched junction bases numbered 8, after V lost 2 bases and J lost 7 bases. CDR1 and CDR2 from the germline V gene are MNHEY and SVGAGI. CDR3 length: 15 amino acids. CDR3 in DNA: TGTGCCAGCAGTTACGCGGGACAGGGTCTTCGTGGCTACACCTTC. This sequence encodes CASSYAGQGLRGYTF.

The chain recombines TRBV28 with TRBJ2-6; no reliable D call. The CDR3 sequence is 16 residues long. Per germline, CDR1 MDHEN and CDR2 SYDVKM. Trimming left V 6 bases short and J 0 bases short, with 12 bases between. CDR3 nucleotide sequence: TGTGCCAGCAGGACTCTACCTATCTCTGGGGCCAACGTCCTGACTTTC. Translated: CASRTLPISGANVLTF.

This chain connects TRBV11-2 to TRBJ1-6; D ambiguous. Trimming stripped 5 bases from V and 0 bases from J, with 14 bases between. Germline assignment: CDR1 SGHAT and CDR2 FQNNGV. The CDR3 spans 17 residues. As DNA, the CDR3 is TGTGCCAGCAGCAGAAAGCCCCGGAGCTCCTATAATTCACCCCTCCACTTT. It yields the protein CASSRKPRSSYNSPLHF.

This chain connects TRBV5-1 to TRBJ2-3; perhaps TRBD2 as D (6 bases). The V end was cut by 4 bases, the J end by 4 bases, with 19 bases between. Germline V gives CDR1 SGHRS, CDR2 YFSETQ. The CDR3 contains 16 residues. In DNA form, the CDR3 reads TGCGCCAGCAGCCTGGGACCCCTGGGAGGTGCAGATACGCAGTATTTT. Its protein product is CASSLGPLGGADTQYF. Combining the CDR3 with reference TRBV5-1 and TRBJ2-3 gives the whole variable domain KAGVTQTPRYLIKTRGQQVTLSCSPISGHRSVSWYQQTPGQGLQFLFEYFSETQRNKGNFPGRFSGRQFSNSRSEMNVSTLELGDSALYLCASSLGPLGGADTQYFGPGTRLTVL.

V and J are TRBV9 and TRBJ1-4, with 8 bases fitting TRBD1. The V gene's germline CDR1 is SGDLS and CDR2 YYNGEE. The CDR3 is made up of 18 amino acids. Trimming took 3 bases from V and 6 from J; bases not matched to a gene: 16. CDR3: CASSGSVATGGSDEKLFF. CDR3 DNA sequence: TGTGCCAGCAGCGGATCAGTTGCAACAGGGGGTAGCGATGAAAAACTGTTTTTT. The complete variable domain, with remaining parts taken from reference TRBV9 and TRBJ1-4, reads DSGVTQTPKHLITATGQRVTLRCSPRSGDLSVYWYQQSLDQGLQFLIQYYNGEERAKGNILERFSAQQFPDLHSELNLSSLELGDSALYFCASSGSVATGGSDEKLFFGSGTQLSVL.

The CDR3 nucleotides read TGTGCCAGCAGTTTAGCCGGGACAGGGGCCTACGAGCAGTACTTC. Translation gives CASSLAGTGAYEQYF. The chain carries TRBV28 and TRBJ2-7, with 10 nucleotides matching TRBD1. The CDR3 is 15 residues long. Losses at the gene ends were 2 bases for V and 2 bases for J; bases not matched to a gene: 3. The germline CDR1 and CDR2 sequences are MDHEN and SYDVKM. Full variable domain (remainder filled in from reference TRBV28 and TRBJ2-7): DVKVTQSSRYLVKRTGEKVFLECVQDMDHENMFWYRQDPGLGLRLIYFSYDVKMKEKGDIPEGYSVSREKKERFSLILESASTNQTSMYLCASSLAGTGAYEQYFGPGTRLTVT.

This chain connects TRBV7-6 to TRBJ2-1, with 7 bases that match TRBD2. CDR3 length: 13 amino acids. The V and J ends lost 5 bases and 7 bases, in that order; junction bases with no gene match: 5. Germline V CDR1 and CDR2: SGHVS, FNYEAQ. DNA of the CDR3: TGTGCCAGCAGCGGGCTCGGGGGGAATGAGCAGTTCTTC. Its translation: CASSGLGGNEQFF.

The chain has TRBV24-1 and TRBJ1-5; a weak D match, TRBD1 (5 bases). CDR3 length: 16 residues. Germline V gene data show CDR1 as KGHDR and CDR2 as SFDVKD. V was shortened by 3 bases and J by 3 bases, with 14 bases between the two germline ends. CDR3 residues: CATSDSTGATNQPQHF. In nucleotides, the CDR3 is TGTGCCACCAGTGATAGTACAGGTGCCACCAATCAGCCCCAGCATTTT.

The V gene is TRBV29-1, the J gene TRBJ2-3; TRBD2 agrees at 13 bases. CDR1 and CDR2 from the germline V gene are SQVTM and ANQGSEA. Trimming took 8 bases from V and 0 from J; bases not matched to a gene: 11. The length of the CDR3 is 17 residues. In DNA form, the CDR3 reads TGCAGCCATATCGGGACTAGCGGGAAAATGAGCACAGATACGCAGTATTTT. It specifies CSHIGTSGKMSTDTQYF.

The chain couples TRBV5-1 to TRBJ1-3, with 7 bases aligning to TRBD1. Trimming at V came to 0 bases and at J to 0 bases, leaving 6 bases not matched to a gene. Germline CDR1 and CDR2: SGHRS and YFSETQ. This CDR3 is 17 amino acids long. CDR3 amino acids: CASSLGTGAGSGNTIYF. The CDR3, as DNA: TGCGCCAGCAGCTTGGGAACAGGGGCAGGCTCTGGAAACACCATATATTTT.

This sequence joins TRBV3-1 (or the pseudogene TRBV3-2) and TRBJ2-2; D unresolved. Germline-derived CDR1 and CDR2 are LGHDT and YNNKEL (reference sequence). The CDR3 consists of 13 residues. The V end lost 1 base, the J end lost 7 bases, and 7 bases lay between the germline ends. CDR3 DNA sequence: TGTGCCAGCAGCCAAGCCTGGAGCGGGGAGCTGTTTTTT. Residues: CASSQAWSGELFF.

This clone was seen once. The chain recombines TRBV3-1 (or the pseudogene TRBV3-2) with TRBJ2-3, with TRBD2 identical over 10 bases. This CDR3 has 17 residues. Germline V gene data show CDR1 as LGHDT and CDR2 as YNNKEL (reference sequence). V dropped 0 bases and J dropped 3; count of bases not matched to a gene: 6. The CDR3 reads CASSQDPGTSATDTQYF. The CDR3 DNA is TGTGCCAGCAGCCAAGACCCGGGGACTAGCGCAACAGATACGCAGTATTTT.

The chain uses TRBV4-1 and TRBJ1-4, with D unclear. CDR3 size: 17 residues. CDR1 MGHRA and CDR2 YSYEKL come from the germline V gene. The V gene lost 0 bases and the J gene lost 12 bases, with 23 bases spanning the gap. For the CDR3, the DNA is TGCGCCAGCAGCCAAGATTTGTGGGCGTCTGCAGGTCCACAACTGTTTTTT. Its protein product is CASSQDLWASAGPQLFF.

The chain is built from TRBV15 and TRBJ1-4; 7 bases match TRBD1. The CDR3 is made up of 15 amino acids. Germline V gives CDR1 LNHNV, CDR2 YYDKDF (reference sequence). Unmatched junction bases numbered 5, after V lost 5 bases and J lost 2 bases. The CDR3 region is CATSGHRGTNEKLFF. The CDR3 DNA follows: TGTGCCACCAGCGGTCACAGGGGCACTAATGAAAAACTGTTTTTT.

J is TRBJ2-2 and V is TRBV19; TRBD1 matches 10 bases. From germline, CDR1 is LNHDA and CDR2 SQIVND (reference sequence). V was pared by 6 bases and J by 8 bases, with 12 bases of the junction left unmatched. The CDR3 is 16 amino acids. The CDR3 loop is CASSSLAGQGSGELFF. DNA of the CDR3: TGTGCCAGTAGCTCCCTGGCGGGACAGGGGTCAGGGGAGCTGTTTTTT.

The rearrangement links TRBV2 to TRBJ1-4, with unresolved D. CDR3 size: 15 residues. CDR1 SNHLY and CDR2 FYNNEI come from the germline V gene. Trimming shortened V by 9 bases and J by 7 bases, and 21 bases separated the two germline ends. The CDR3 here is CARSVGGTRGEKLFF. CDR3 DNA: TGTGCCAGGTCGGTCGGCGGTACTCGGGGTGAAAAACTGTTTTTT. Full variable domain (rest looked up from reference TRBV2 and TRBJ1-4): EPEVTQTPSHQVTQMGQEVILRCVPISNHLYFYWYRQILGQKVEFLVSFYNNEISEKSEIFDDQFSVERPDGSNFTLKIRSTKLEDSAMYFCARSVGGTRGEKLFFGSGTQLSVL.

This chain uses TRBV6-4 with TRBJ2-2; D is perhaps TRBD1 (6 bases). This CDR3 contains 15 residues. Between the trimmed V and J ends, which lost 6 bases and 3 bases, there was a span of 14 bases. From germline, CDR1 is MRHNA and CDR2 SNTAGT. The CDR3 DNA reads TGTGCCAGCAGCGAACAGGGAAAGGACACCGGGGAGCTGTTTTTT. Translation: CASSEQGKDTGELFF.

The chain is built from TRBV15 and TRBJ1-2, with D possibly being TRBD1 (5 bases). CDR3 length equals 15 residues. Trimming shortened V by 1 base and J by 2 bases, and 11 bases separated the two germline ends. Germline CDR1 is LNHNV and CDR2 is YYDKDF (reference sequence). CDR3 region: CATSRVRTPNYGYTF. In DNA, the CDR3 is TGTGCCACCAGCAGAGTGAGGACACCGAACTATGGCTACACCTTC.

The chain joins TRBV12-3 or TRBV12-4 to TRBJ1-1; possibly TRBD1 for D (5 bases). Trimming cost V 6 bases and J 8 bases, with 16 bases left between them. The CDR3 is 13 amino acids. The CDR3 DNA sequence: TGTGCCAGCAGCCTATACGCGGGGGACGAAGCTTTCTTT. It specifies CASSLYAGDEAFF.

This clone was seen only once. The chain has TRBV28 and TRBJ2-1; 9 nucleotides align to TRBD2. V lost 5 bases to trimming and J lost 10 bases; unmatched junction nucleotides: 18. There are 17 residues in the CDR3. The germline V gene encodes CDR1 MDHEN and CDR2 SYDVKM. Here the CDR3 reads CASSDGRWRGGRREQFF. The CDR3, as DNA: TGTGCCAGCAGTGACGGTCGGTGGCGGGGGGGCCGTCGAGAGCAGTTCTTC.

This clone appeared a few times. The gene calls are TRBV30 and TRBJ2-2; D possibly corresponds to TRBD1 (6 bases). Germline V gene data show CDR1 as GTSNPN and CDR2 as SVGIG (reference sequence). The CDR3 consists of 14 residues. V shed 3 bases and J shed 6 bases, with 14 bases lying between them. The CDR3 bases are TGTGCCTGGAGCGCCGGACAGATTGCCGGGGAGCTGTTTTTT. Its protein is CAWSAGQIAGELFF.